Shown below are 23 T cell receptor beta chains from a single sample sequenced in a study of CD8 T cells in ankylosing spondylitis. Findings and limits, study-wide: A TCR beta motif of several highly homologous variants seemed to mark ankylosing spondylitis blood.

Which antigens these TCRs recognize remains unknown. TCRdb reprocessed the 5' RACE reads via MiXCR and lists one record per CDR3 protein. The sample has a few hundred thousand distinct CDR3 sequences, under 25% seen once. The sample comprised blood, either unsorted or a sorted T cell fraction (not recorded which). The receptors shown here come from a male donor with ankylosing spondylitis.

This rearrangement joins TRBV2 to TRBJ2-1; no firm D call. The CDR3 totals 16 residues. Per germline, CDR1 SNHLY and CDR2 FYNNEI. Trimming shortened V by 5 bases and J by 0 bases, and 14 bases separated the two germline ends. CDR3 sequence reads: CASSTDWASSYNEQFF. The CDR3 DNA sequence: TGTGCCAGCAGTACCGACTGGGCGAGCTCCTACAATGAGCAGTTCTTC.

This clonotype came up a few times. The chain combines TRBV7-2 with TRBJ2-7, with TRBD2 matching 10 bases. The V and J ends lost 5 bases and 4 bases, in that order; junction bases with no gene match: 8. CDR1 and CDR2 from the germline V gene are SGHTA and FQGNSA. The CDR3 consists of 15 residues. CDR3 in amino acids: CASSATSGNGYEQYF. DNA of the CDR3: TGTGCCAGCAGCGCAACTAGCGGGAATGGGTACGAGCAGTACTTC.

This clonotype showed up just a few times. The chain combines TRBV28 with TRBJ2-7, with no clear D. Germline values: CDR1 MDHEN, CDR2 SYDVKM. The CDR3 is made up of 13 amino acids. Trimming cost V 10 bases and J 6 bases, with 19 bases left between them. For the CDR3, the DNA is TGTGCCACCCTTTCGCTTGGTGGTTCCGAGCAGTACTTC. It translates to CATLSLGGSEQYF.

V usage is TRBV28 and J usage is TRBJ2-2; no definite D call. CDR1 is MDHEN and CDR2 is SYDVKM in the germline V gene. Trimming took off 7 bases at V and 3 bases at J, with 12 bases between the two ends. The CDR3 sequence is 14 residues long. The CDR3 DNA reads TGTGCCAGCACCTATTCGCGCGACACCGGGGAGCTGTTTTTT. This sequence encodes CASTYSRDTGELFF.

This clonotype came up once. The gene calls are TRBV3-1 and TRBJ2-2, with D perhaps given as TRBD1 or TRBD2 (6 bases each). Germline V gene data show CDR1 as LGHDT and CDR2 as YNNKEL (reference sequence). The CDR3 is 14 residues long. Trimming stripped 2 bases from V and 6 bases from J, with 10 bases between. The CDR3: CASSQPGAPGELFF. The CDR3 DNA follows: TGTGCCAGCAGCCAACCGGGGGCCCCCGGGGAGCTGTTTTTT.

The V call is TRBV5-6, the J call TRBJ2-7; TRBD2 matches 10 bases. CDR3 length: 15 residues. Germline loops: CDR1 SGHDT, CDR2 YYEEEE. Trimming took 4 bases from V and 0 from J; bases not matched to a gene: 4. The CDR3 coding sequence is TGTGCCAGCAGCGCGGGACTAGCGTCCTCCTACGAGCAGTACTTC. The encoded protein is CASSAGLASSYEQYF.

The CDR3 here is CASGYNEQFF. CDR3 bases: TGTGCCAGCGGTTACAATGAGCAGTTCTTC. This chain connects TRBV2 to TRBJ2-1, with no clear D. The germline gives CDR1 SNHLY, CDR2 FYNNEI. Trimming removed 8 bases from V and 4 bases from J, with 3 bases in between. The CDR3 consists of 10 residues.

This clonotype was found a few times. V is TRBV5-1 and J is TRBJ2-6, with D unresolved. Germline assignment: CDR1 SGHRS and CDR2 YFSETQ. V lost 6 bases and J lost 0, with 10 bases in between. The CDR3 loop spans 15 amino acids. The CDR3 nucleotides read TGCGCCAGCAAGGCCAGTTACTCTGGGGCCAACGTCCTGACTTTC. Protein sequence: CASKASYSGANVLTF. Full variable domain (missing parts from reference TRBV5-1 and TRBJ2-6): KAGVTQTPRYLIKTRGQQVTLSCSPISGHRSVSWYQQTPGQGLQFLFEYFSETQRNKGNFPGRFSGRQFSNSRSEMNVSTLELGDSALYLCASKASYSGANVLTFGAGSRLTVL.

The CDR3 coding sequence is TGTGCCAGCAGCCAAAGAGACCGACAGGGTAGGAGGGAGACCCAGTACTTC. Translating gives CASSQRDRQGRRETQYF. The chain combines TRBV3-1 with TRBJ2-5; the match to TRBD1 covers 7 bases. CDR1 is LGHDT and CDR2 is YNNKEL in the germline V gene (reference sequence). CDR3 length equals 17 residues. Trimming took 2 bases from V and 5 from J; bases not matched to a gene: 14.

This clonotype was observed a handful of times. This chain connects TRBV2 to TRBJ2-7; a possible D gene is TRBD1 (5 bases). The germline CDR1 and CDR2 sequences are SNHLY and FYNNEI. The CDR3 totals 14 residues. With 2 bases removed from V and 2 bases from J, the gap between germline ends came to 10 bases. CDR3 region: CASSEWQGPYEQYF. The DNA of the CDR3 is TGTGCCAGCAGTGAATGGCAGGGCCCCTACGAGCAGTACTTC.

This clonotype was counted between two and nine times. The rearrangement links TRBV12-3 or TRBV12-4 to TRBJ1-4; TRBD1 is a possible D gene (5 bases). Trimming left V 4 bases short and J 2 bases short, with 11 bases between. The CDR3 consists of 15 residues. CDR3 sequence reads: CASSSRTPTNEKLFF. CDR3 coding DNA: TGTGCCAGCAGTTCGCGGACACCTACTAATGAAAAACTGTTTTTT.

This clonotype was observed a handful of times. This chain uses TRBV4-1 with TRBJ1-4; the D is unclear. This CDR3 has 13 residues. Per germline, CDR1 MGHRA and CDR2 YSYEKL. V lost 4 bases to trimming and J lost 7 bases, with 10 bases between them. The CDR3: CASSRSGVEKLFF. Here the CDR3 DNA reads TGCGCCAGCAGCCGAAGTGGGGTTGAAAAACTGTTTTTT.

The V and J genes are TRBV3-1 and TRBJ2-7; perhaps TRBD1 as D (5 bases). Looked up from germline, CDR1 is LGHDT and CDR2 is YNNKEL (reference sequence). V was pared by 8 bases and J by 5 bases, with 19 bases between. This CDR3 region has 14 residues. The CDR3 nucleotides read TGTGCCAGCTCCCTGCAGACAGTCGACGACGAGCAGTACTTC. This translates into CASSLQTVDDEQYF.

This clonotype has a handful of counts. The chain uses TRBV29-1 and TRBJ2-5; 10 nucleotides agree with TRBD2. With V trimmed by 4 bases and J by 2 bases, 10 bases remained unmatched. CDR3 length: 16 residues. Germline V lookup: CDR1 SQVTM, CDR2 ANQGSEA. DNA of the CDR3: TGCAGCGTTGTGGAGAGACTAGCGGGCCTACAAGAGACCCAGTACTTC. This sequence encodes CSVVERLAGLQETQYF.

The chain links TRBV4-2 to TRBJ1-2; D gene uncertain. CDR3 length: 12 residues. CDR1 and CDR2 (germline): LGHNA, YNFKEQ. V lost 2 bases to trimming and J lost 3 bases, with 4 bases between them. The CDR3 region is CASSQQDYGYTF. As DNA, the CDR3 is TGTGCCAGCAGCCAACAGGACTATGGCTACACCTTC.

The V and J genes are TRBV10-3 and TRBJ2-4; TRBD1 matches at 7 bases. The J segment lost 7 bases and the V segment lost 0 bases, leaving 15 bases of the junction unmatched. CDR1 and CDR2 (germline): ENHRY, SYGVKD. The CDR3 has 18 amino acids. The DNA for the CDR3 is TGTGCCATCAGTGAGTCGGCCCAGACAGGGCTGGGTATCAACATTCAGTACTTC. Protein sequence: CAISESAQTGLGINIQYF.

The chain has TRBV5-1 and TRBJ1-2; D gene unclear. Germline CDR1 is SGHRS and CDR2 is YFSETQ. This CDR3 is built from 15 residues. Trimming removed 0 bases at V and 6 bases at J, with 15 bases between. The CDR3 nucleotides read TGCGCCAGCAGCTTGGTGGCAGGAATCCCCCATGGCTACACCTTC. Translating it yields CASSLVAGIPHGYTF.

CDR3 in amino acids: CSVSRWTSGRVAYNEQFF. The CDR3 DNA sequence: TGCAGTGTTTCCCGGTGGACTAGCGGGAGGGTCGCCTACAATGAGCAGTTCTTC. The chain employs TRBV20-1 and TRBJ2-1, with 15 bases matching TRBD2. This CDR3 has 18 amino acids. The germline V gene encodes CDR1 DFQATT and CDR2 SNEGSKA (reference sequence). J gave up 2 bases and V 7 bases, and 12 bases lay outside the gene matches.

The chain is built from TRBV6-1 and TRBJ2-7; 8 bases line up with TRBD1. The junction had 12 bases not matched to a gene; V was cut back by 5 bases and J by 6 bases. CDR3 length equals 15 residues. Germline V gives CDR1 MNHNS, CDR2 SASEGT. This CDR3 reads CASSRRDRTDSEQYF. As DNA, the CDR3 is TGTGCCAGCAGTCGCAGGGACAGGACGGACAGCGAGCAGTACTTC.

This chain links TRBV20-1 with TRBJ2-5; TRBD2 matches at 12 bases. With 1 base clipped from V and 5 bases from J, the junction kept 5 bases outside the gene matches. Germline V gene data show CDR1 as DFQATT and CDR2 as SNEGSKA (reference sequence). The CDR3 is 15 amino acids. The CDR3 is CSARGMTSGSETQYF. CDR3 DNA: TGCAGTGCTAGAGGCATGACTAGCGGGAGCGAGACCCAGTACTTC.

This chain connects TRBV25-1 to TRBJ2-5; 11 nucleotides agree with TRBD1. Germline V gene lookup returns CDR1 MGHDK and CDR2 SYGVNS. There are 16 residues in the CDR3. Trimming at V came to 8 bases and at J to 0 bases, leaving 8 bases not matched to a gene. CDR3 in amino acids: CASQKGQGGYQETQYF. The CDR3 region has the DNA TGTGCCAGCCAGAAGGGACAGGGGGGGTACCAAGAGACCCAGTACTTC.

The rearrangement joins TRBV21-1 to TRBJ2-6; the D call TRBD2 from the table was never checked on the DNA. TRBV21-1 is a pseudogene locus. This CDR3 has 18 residues. The CDR3 loop is CASSKLVGNHSGANVLTF. In DNA form, the CDR3 reads TGTGCCAGCAGCAAATTAGTCGGAAACCACTCTGGGGCCAACGTCCTGACTTTC.

J is TRBJ2-1 and V is TRBV11-1; weak D call: TRBD1 (6 bases). The germline CDR1 and CDR2 sequences are SGHAT and FQDESV (reference sequence). V was clipped by 0 bases and J by 11 bases, with 20 bases between them. The CDR3 totals 16 residues. This CDR3 is CASSLAGTLFNTQQFF. In nucleotides, the CDR3 is TGTGCCAGCAGCTTAGCTGGGACACTTTTTAATACTCAGCAGTTCTTC. The full variable domain, its missing parts supplied by reference TRBV11-1 and TRBJ2-1, is EAEVAQSPRYKITEKSQAVAFWCDPISGHATLYWYRQILGQGPELLVQFQDESVVDDSQLPKDRFSAERLKGVDSTLKIQPAELGDSAMYLCASSLAGTLFNTQQFFGPGTRLTVL.